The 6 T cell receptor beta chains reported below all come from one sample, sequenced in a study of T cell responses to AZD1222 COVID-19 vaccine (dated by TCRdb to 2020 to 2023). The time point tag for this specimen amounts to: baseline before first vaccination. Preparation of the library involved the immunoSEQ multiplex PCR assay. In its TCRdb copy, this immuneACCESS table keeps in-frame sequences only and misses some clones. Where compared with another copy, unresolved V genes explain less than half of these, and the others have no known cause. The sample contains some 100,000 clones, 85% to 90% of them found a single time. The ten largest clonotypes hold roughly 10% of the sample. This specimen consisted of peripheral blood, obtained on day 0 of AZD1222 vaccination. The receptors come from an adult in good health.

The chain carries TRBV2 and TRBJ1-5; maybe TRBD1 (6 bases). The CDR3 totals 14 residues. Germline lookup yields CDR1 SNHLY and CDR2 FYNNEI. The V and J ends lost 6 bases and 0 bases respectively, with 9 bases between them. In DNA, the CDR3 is TGTGCCAGCAGCCAGGGGAATAGCAATCAGCCCCAGCATTTT. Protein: CASSQGNSNQPQHF.

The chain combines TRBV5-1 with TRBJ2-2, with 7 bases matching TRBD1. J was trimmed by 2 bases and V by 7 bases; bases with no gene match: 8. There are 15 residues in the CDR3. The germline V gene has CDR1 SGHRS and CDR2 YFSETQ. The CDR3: CASGTELSNTGELFF. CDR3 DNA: TGCGCCAGCGGGACAGAACTGTCAAACACCGGGGAGCTGTTTTTT.

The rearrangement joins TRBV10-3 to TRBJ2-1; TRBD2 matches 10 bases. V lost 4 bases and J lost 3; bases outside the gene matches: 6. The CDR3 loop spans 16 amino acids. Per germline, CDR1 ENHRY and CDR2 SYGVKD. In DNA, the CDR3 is TGTGCCATCAGTGGGTATAGCGGGAGGAACTACAATGAGCAGTTCTTC. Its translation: CAISGYSGRNYNEQFF.

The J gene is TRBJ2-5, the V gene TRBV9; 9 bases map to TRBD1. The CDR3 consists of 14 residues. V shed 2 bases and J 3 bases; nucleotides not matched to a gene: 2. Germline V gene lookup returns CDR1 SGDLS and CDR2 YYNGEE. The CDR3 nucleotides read TGTGCCAGCAGCGTCGACAGGGGGGAAGAGACCCAGTACTTC. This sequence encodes CASSVDRGEETQYF.

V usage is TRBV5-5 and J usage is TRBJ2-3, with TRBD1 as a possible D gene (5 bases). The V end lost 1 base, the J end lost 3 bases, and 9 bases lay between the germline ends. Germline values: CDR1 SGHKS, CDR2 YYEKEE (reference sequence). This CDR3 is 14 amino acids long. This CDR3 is CASSLQGITDTQYF. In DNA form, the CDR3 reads TGTGCCAGCAGCTTGCAGGGAATTACAGATACGCAGTATTTT. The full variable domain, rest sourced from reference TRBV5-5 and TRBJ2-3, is DAGVTQSPTHLIKTRGQQVTLRCSPISGHKSVSWYQQVLGQGPQFIFQYYEKEERGRGNFPDRFSARQFPNYSSELNVNALLLGDSALYLCASSLQGITDTQYFGPGTRLTVL.

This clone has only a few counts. This CDR3 reads CASSPGPSYNSPLHF. The CDR3 DNA reads as TGTGCCAGCAGCCCAGGGCCCTCCTATAATTCACCCCTCCACTTT. V is TRBV5-5 and J is TRBJ1-6, with D maybe TRBD1 (5 bases). The CDR3 is made up of 15 amino acids. V gave up 4 bases and J gave up 0 bases, with 8 bases separating them. Germline V gene lookup returns CDR1 SGHKS and CDR2 YYEKEE (reference sequence).